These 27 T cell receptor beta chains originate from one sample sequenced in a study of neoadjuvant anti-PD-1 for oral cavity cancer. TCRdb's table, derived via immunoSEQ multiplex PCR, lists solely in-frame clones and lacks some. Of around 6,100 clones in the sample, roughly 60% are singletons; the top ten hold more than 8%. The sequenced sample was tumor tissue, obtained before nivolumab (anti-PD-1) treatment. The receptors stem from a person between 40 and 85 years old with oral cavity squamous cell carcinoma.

Here the CDR3 reads CASSPMRGGYNEQFF. CDR3 nucleotides: TGTGCCAGCAGCCCCATGCGGGGGGGCTACAATGAGCAGTTCTTC. The V call is TRBV5-4, the J call TRBJ2-1; 9 bases agree with TRBD2. The CDR3 covers 15 residues. With V trimmed by 4 bases and J by 3 bases, 5 bases remained unmatched. The germline gives CDR1 SGHNT, CDR2 YYREEE (reference sequence).

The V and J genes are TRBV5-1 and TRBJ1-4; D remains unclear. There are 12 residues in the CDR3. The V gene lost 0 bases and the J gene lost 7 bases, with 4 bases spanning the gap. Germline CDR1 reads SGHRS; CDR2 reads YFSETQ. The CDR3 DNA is TGCGCCAGCAGCTTGGGTGGTGAAAAACTGTTTTTT. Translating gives CASSLGGEKLFF.

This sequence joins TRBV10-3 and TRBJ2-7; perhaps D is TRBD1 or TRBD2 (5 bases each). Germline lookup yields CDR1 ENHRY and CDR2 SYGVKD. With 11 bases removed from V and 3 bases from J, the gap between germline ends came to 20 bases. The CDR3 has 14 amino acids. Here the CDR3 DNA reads TGTGCCTCCCTAGGGGCAGGGAGACTCTACGAGCAGTACTTC. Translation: CASLGAGRLYEQYF.

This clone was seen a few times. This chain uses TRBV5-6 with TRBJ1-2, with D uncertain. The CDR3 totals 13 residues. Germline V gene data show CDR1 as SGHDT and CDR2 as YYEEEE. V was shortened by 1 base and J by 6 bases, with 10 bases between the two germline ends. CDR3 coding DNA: TGTGCCAGCAGCTTGACGGGGAATCATGGCTACACCTTC. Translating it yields CASSLTGNHGYTF. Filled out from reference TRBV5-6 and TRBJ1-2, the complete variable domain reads DAGVTQSPTHLIKTRGQQVTLRCSPKSGHDTVSWYQQALGQGPQFIFQYYEEEERQRGNFPDRFSGHQFPNYSSELNVNALLLGDSALYLCASSLTGNHGYTFGSGTRLTVV.

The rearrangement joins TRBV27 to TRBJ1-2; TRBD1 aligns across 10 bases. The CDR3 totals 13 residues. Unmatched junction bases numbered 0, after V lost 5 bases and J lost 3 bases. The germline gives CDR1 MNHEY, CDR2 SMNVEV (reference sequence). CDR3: CASSGQGDYGYTF. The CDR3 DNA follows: TGTGCCAGCAGTGGACAGGGGGACTATGGCTACACCTTC.

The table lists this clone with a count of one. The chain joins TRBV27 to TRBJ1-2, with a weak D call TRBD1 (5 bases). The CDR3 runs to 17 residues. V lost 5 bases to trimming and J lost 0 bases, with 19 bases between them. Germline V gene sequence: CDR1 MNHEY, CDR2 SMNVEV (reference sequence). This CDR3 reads CASSPTGTPRANYGYTF. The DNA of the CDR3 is TGTGCCAGCAGTCCAACCGGGACGCCAAGAGCTAACTATGGCTACACCTTC.

CDR3 in DNA: TGCGCCAGCGGGCGGACTAGCGGGGCCTACGAGCAGTACTTC. It specifies CASGRTSGAYEQYF. This chain connects TRBV10-2 to TRBJ2-7; 12 nucleotides agree with TRBD2. Germline CDR1 is WSHSY and CDR2 is SAAADI. The CDR3 is 14 amino acids. The J segment lost 2 bases and the V segment lost 8 bases, leaving 4 bases of the junction unmatched.

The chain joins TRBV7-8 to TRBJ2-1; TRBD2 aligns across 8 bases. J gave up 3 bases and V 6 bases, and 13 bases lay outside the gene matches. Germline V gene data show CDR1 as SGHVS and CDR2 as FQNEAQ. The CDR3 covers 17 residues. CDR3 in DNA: TGTGCCAGCAGACCCTTTTTAGCGGGGAACGACTACAATGAGCAGTTCTTC. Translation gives CASRPFLAGNDYNEQFF.

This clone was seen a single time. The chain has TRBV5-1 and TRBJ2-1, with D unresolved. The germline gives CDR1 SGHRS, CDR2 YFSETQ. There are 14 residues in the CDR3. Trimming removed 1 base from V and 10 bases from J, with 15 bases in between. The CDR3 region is CASSLLGPAREQFF. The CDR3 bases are TGCGCCAGCAGCTTGTTAGGACCCGCCCGCGAGCAGTTCTTC.

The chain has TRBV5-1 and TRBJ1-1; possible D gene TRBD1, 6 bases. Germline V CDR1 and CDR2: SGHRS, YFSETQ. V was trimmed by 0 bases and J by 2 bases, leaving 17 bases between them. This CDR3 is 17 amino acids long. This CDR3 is CASSLGSGVRTNTEAFF. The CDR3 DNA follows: TGCGCCAGCAGCTTGGGGTCAGGGGTACGAACCAACACTGAAGCTTTCTTT.

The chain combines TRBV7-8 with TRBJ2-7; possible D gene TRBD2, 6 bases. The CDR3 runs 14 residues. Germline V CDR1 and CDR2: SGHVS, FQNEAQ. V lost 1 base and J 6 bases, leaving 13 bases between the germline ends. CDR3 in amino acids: CASSLDVGRGEQYF. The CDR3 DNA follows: TGTGCCAGCAGCTTAGACGTCGGGAGAGGCGAGCAGTACTTC.

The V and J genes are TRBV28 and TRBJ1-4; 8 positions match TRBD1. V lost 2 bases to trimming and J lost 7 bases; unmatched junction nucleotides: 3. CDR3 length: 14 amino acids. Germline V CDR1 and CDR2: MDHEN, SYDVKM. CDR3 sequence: CASSLPQGAEKLFF. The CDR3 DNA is TGTGCCAGCAGTTTACCGCAGGGGGCTGAAAAACTGTTTTTT.

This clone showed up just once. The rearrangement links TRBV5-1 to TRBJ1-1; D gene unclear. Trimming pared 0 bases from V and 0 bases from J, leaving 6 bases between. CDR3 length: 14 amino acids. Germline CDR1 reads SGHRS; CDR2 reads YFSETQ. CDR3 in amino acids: CASSLGYLNTEAFF. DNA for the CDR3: TGCGCCAGCAGCTTGGGGTATTTGAACACTGAAGCTTTCTTT. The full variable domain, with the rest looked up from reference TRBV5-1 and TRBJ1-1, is KAGVTQTPRYLIKTRGQQVTLSCSPISGHRSVSWYQQTPGQGLQFLFEYFSETQRNKGNFPGRFSGRQFSNSRSEMNVSTLELGDSALYLCASSLGYLNTEAFFGQGTRLTVV.

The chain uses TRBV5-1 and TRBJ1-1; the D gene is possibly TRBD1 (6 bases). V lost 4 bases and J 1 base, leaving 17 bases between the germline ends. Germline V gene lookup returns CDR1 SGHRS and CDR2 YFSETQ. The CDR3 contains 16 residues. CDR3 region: CASSPSPGGANTEAFF. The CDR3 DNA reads TGCGCCAGCAGCCCCTCCCCGGGGGGGGCGAACACTGAAGCTTTCTTT.

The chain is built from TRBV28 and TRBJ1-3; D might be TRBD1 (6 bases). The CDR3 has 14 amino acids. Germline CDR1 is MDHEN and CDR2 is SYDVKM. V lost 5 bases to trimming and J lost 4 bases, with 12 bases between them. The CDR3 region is CASSPGQLGNTIYF. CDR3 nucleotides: TGTGCCAGCAGTCCCGGACAGCTGGGAAACACCATATATTTT.

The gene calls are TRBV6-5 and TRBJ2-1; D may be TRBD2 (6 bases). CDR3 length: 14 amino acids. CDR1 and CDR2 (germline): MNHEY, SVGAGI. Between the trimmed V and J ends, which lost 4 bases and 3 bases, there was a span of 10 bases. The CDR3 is CASSSREIYNEQFF. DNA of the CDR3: TGTGCCAGCAGTTCCCGGGAGATCTACAATGAGCAGTTCTTC.

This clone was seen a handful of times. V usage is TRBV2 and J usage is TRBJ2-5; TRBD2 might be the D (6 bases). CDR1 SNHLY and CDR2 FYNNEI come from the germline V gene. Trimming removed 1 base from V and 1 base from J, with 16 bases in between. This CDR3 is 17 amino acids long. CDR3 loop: CASSEGATRRTQETQYF. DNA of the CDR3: TGTGCCAGCAGTGAAGGGGCGACTAGGCGAACCCAAGAGACCCAGTACTTC.

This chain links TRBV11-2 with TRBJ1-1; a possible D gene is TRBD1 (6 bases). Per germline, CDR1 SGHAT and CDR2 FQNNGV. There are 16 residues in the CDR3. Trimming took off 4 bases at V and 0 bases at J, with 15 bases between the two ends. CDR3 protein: CASSSWTVRMNTEAFF. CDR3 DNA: TGTGCCAGCAGCTCATGGACAGTCCGGATGAACACTGAAGCTTTCTTT.

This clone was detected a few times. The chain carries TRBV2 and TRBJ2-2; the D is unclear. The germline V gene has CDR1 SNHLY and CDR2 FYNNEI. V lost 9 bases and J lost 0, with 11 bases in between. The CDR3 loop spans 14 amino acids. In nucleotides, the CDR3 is TGTGCCAGAGGACGGTCCTCGAACACCGGGGAGCTGTTTTTT. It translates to CARGRSSNTGELFF.

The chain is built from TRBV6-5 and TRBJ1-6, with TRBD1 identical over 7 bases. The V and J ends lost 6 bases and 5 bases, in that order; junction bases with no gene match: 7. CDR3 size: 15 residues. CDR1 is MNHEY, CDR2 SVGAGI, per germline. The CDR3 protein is CASRWGQTHNSPLHF. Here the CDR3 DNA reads TGTGCCAGCAGGTGGGGACAGACCCATAATTCACCCCTCCACTTT.

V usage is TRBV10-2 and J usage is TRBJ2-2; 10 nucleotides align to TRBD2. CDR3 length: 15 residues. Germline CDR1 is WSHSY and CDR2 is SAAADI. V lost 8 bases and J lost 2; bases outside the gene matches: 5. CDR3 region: CASSLAGGNTGELFF. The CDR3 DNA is TGCGCCAGCTCATTAGCGGGAGGTAACACCGGGGAGCTGTTTTTT.

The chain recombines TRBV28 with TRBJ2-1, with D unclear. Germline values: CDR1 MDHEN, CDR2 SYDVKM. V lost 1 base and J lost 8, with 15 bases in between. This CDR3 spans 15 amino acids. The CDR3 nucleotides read TGTGCCAGCAGTTTATTTAAACTACAAACGTATGAGCAGTTCTTC. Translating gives CASSLFKLQTYEQFF. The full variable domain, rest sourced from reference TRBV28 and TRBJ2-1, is DVKVTQSSRYLVKRTGEKVFLECVQDMDHENMFWYRQDPGLGLRLIYFSYDVKMKEKGDIPEGYSVSREKKERFSLILESASTNQTSMYLCASSLFKLQTYEQFFGPGTRLTVL.

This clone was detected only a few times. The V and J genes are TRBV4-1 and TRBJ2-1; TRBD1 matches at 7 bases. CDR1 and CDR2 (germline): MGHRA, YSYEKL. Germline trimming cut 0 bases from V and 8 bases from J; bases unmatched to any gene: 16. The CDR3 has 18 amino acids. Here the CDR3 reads CASSQDRVRDSKVDEQFF. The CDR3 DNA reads TGCGCCAGCAGCCAAGATAGGGTGAGGGACAGCAAAGTCGATGAGCAGTTCTTC.

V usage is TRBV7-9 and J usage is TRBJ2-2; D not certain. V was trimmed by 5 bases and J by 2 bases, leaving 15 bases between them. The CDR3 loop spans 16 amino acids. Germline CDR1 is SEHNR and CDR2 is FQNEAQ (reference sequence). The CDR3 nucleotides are TGTGCCAGCAGCAAAAATGAATTTAGAAACACCGGGGAGCTGTTTTTT. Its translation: CASSKNEFRNTGELFF.

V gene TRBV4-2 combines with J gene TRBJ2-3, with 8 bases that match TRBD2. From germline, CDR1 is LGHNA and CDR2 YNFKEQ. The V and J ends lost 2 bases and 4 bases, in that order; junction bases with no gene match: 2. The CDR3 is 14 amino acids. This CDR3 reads CASSQPGGADTQYF. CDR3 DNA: TGTGCCAGCAGCCAACCCGGGGGGGCAGATACGCAGTATTTT.

The CDR3 nucleotides are TGTGCCAGCACCTCGGGACTGCGCGGGGGCTACACCTTC. Its protein product is CASTSGLRGGYTF. This chain uses TRBV2 with TRBJ1-2, with a weak D call TRBD1 (5 bases). The CDR3 length is 13 residues. Trimming stripped 7 bases from V and 8 bases from J, with 17 bases between. Germline CDR1 SNHLY, CDR2 FYNNEI.

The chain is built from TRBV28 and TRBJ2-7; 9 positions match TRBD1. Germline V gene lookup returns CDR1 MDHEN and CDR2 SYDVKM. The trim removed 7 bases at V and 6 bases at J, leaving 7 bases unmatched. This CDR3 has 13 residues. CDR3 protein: CASNRGQGLEQYF. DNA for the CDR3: TGTGCCAGCAATCGGGGACAGGGTCTCGAGCAGTACTTC.